This entry lists 22 T cell receptor beta chains sequenced from one sample in a study of regulatory T cells in long-lasting Graves disease. This sample's time point: newly diagnosed GD, antithyroid drugs for less than 3 months. There was RNA extracted from PBMCs, and the TCR library was made from it. iRepertoire HTBI primers and Arm-PCR of CDR3 regions built TCR beta libraries. TCRdb recomputed calls from the multiplex PCR reads with MiXCR, one row per CDR3 protein. This table has some 460,000 distinct CDR3 sequences, around 15% appearing once. These same records also appear under a second study, on T cells in Graves' hyperthyroidism and ophthalmopathy.

The source was peripheral blood mononuclear cells (PBMCs), collected at new diagnosis, from a patient treated with antithyroid drugs. The origin of the receptors is a man aged 35 to 55 with Graves disease.

The V and J genes are TRBV2 and TRBJ2-7; 11 nucleotides match TRBD1. This CDR3 spans 14 amino acids. Germline V gives CDR1 SNHLY, CDR2 FYNNEI. Germline trimming cut 8 bases from V and 0 bases from J; bases unmatched to any gene: 3. CDR3 in amino acids: CASLGQGDSYEQYF. CDR3 sequence (DNA): TGTGCCAGCTTGGGACAGGGGGACTCCTACGAGCAGTACTTC. The entire variable domain, with the rest obtained from reference TRBV2 and TRBJ2-7, is as follows: EPEVTQTPSHQVTQMGQEVILRCVPISNHLYFYWYRQILGQKVEFLVSFYNNEISEKSEIFDDQFSVERPDGSNFTLKIRSTKLEDSAMYFCASLGQGDSYEQYFGPGTRLTVT.

In its sample, this clonotype was seen once. The chain carries TRBV20-1 and TRBJ2-3; 9 bases agree with TRBD2. From germline, CDR1 is DFQATT and CDR2 SNEGSKA (reference sequence). V shed 1 base, J shed 6 bases, and the junction held 2 bases outside the gene matches. The CDR3 is made up of 13 amino acids. The CDR3 sequence is CSARGLAVDTQYF. The CDR3 bases are TGCAGTGCTAGAGGACTAGCGGTTGATACGCAGTATTTT.

In its sample, this clonotype was seen many times. This chain connects TRBV20-1 to TRBJ2-2, with TRBD1 as a possible D gene (5 bases). The CDR3 runs to 15 residues. Looked up from germline, CDR1 is DFQATT and CDR2 is SNEGSKA (reference sequence). The V end was cut by 3 bases, the J end by 1 base, with 12 bases between. The chain's CDR3 is CSARSAGKNTGELFF. Written as DNA, the CDR3 is TGCAGTGCTAGGAGCGCAGGGAAGAACACCGGGGAGCTGTTTTTT.

This clonotype occurred a few times. The chain links TRBV5-1 to TRBJ2-2, with D maybe TRBD2 (5 bases). The CDR3 is 14 amino acids. Trimming removed 0 bases from V and 5 bases from J, with 8 bases in between. The germline V gene encodes CDR1 SGHRS and CDR2 YFSETQ. The CDR3: CASSLDSGTGELFF. CDR3 coding DNA: TGCGCCAGCAGCTTGGATTCGGGGACCGGGGAGCTGTTTTTT.

This clonotype was detected ten times or more. The chain couples TRBV18 to TRBJ2-5; D is ambiguous. CDR1 is KGHSH and CDR2 is LQKENI in the germline V gene. The CDR3 is 15 residues long. Trimming took 6 bases from V and 3 from J, leaving 17 bases between them. CDR3 loop: CASSRELGKEETQYF. DNA of the CDR3: TGTGCCAGCTCCCGCGAGTTGGGCAAGGAAGAGACCCAGTACTTC.

At least ten counts were recorded for this clonotype. Germline and junction disagree at one end, which may indicate a read error. This sequence joins TRBV11-2 and TRBJ2-3, with D hard to call. This CDR3 comprises 12 residues. Germline V lookup: CDR1 SGHAT, CDR2 FQNNGV. The CDR3: CASSTSRDTQYF. In DNA form, the CDR3 reads TGTGCCAGCAGCACGAGCAGAGATACGCAGTATTTT. Complete variable domain (other parts from reference TRBV11-2 and TRBJ2-3): EAGVAQSPRYKIIEKRQSVAFWCNPISGHATLYWYQQILGQGPKLLIQFQNNGVVDDSQLPKDRFSAERLKGVDSTLKIQPAKLEDSAVYLCASSTSRDTQYFGPGTRLTVL.

This clonotype was found many times. The chain has TRBV5-1 and TRBJ1-1; the D is unclear. V lost 0 bases and J 5 bases, leaving 17 bases between the germline ends. CDR3 length: 16 residues. Germline V gene data show CDR1 as SGHRS and CDR2 as YFSETQ. In DNA form, the CDR3 reads TGCGCCAGCAGCTTGGATGCGGGCTCCAGTCGGACTGAAGCTTTCTTT. Translation: CASSLDAGSSRTEAFF. The full variable domain, in which reference TRBV5-1 and TRBJ1-1 provide the parts outside the CDR3, is KAGVTQTPRYLIKTRGQQVTLSCSPISGHRSVSWYQQTPGQGLQFLFEYFSETQRNKGNFPGRFSGRQFSNSRSEMNVSTLELGDSALYLCASSLDAGSSRTEAFFGQGTRLTVV.

CDR3 sequence: CATQGSDTGELFF. CDR3 in DNA: TGTGCCACCCAGGGAAGCGACACCGGGGAGCTGTTTTTT. The rearrangement links TRBV6-1 to TRBJ2-2; a possible D gene is TRBD1 (5 bases). The CDR3 totals 13 residues. The germline CDR1 and CDR2 sequences are MNHNS and SASEGT. Deletions cut 10 bases from V and 3 bases from J, with 12 bases between.

Only a few counts were recorded for this clonotype. V usage is TRBV28 and J usage is TRBJ2-1, with D unclear. Germline CDR1 MDHEN, CDR2 SYDVKM. Trimming pared 1 base from V and 15 bases from J, leaving 10 bases between. The CDR3 has 11 amino acids. The CDR3 loop reads CASSLFTERFF. The CDR3 DNA is TGTGCCAGCAGTTTATTTACTGAGAGGTTCTTC.

This clonotype was detected many times. V and J are TRBV11-2 and TRBJ2-7, with a tentative D call TRBD2 (7 bases). The V end was cut by 7 bases, the J end by 2 bases, with 18 bases between. Germline values: CDR1 SGHAT, CDR2 FQNNGV. The CDR3 extends over 15 amino acids. CDR3 region: CASTWGAGEAYEQYF. DNA of the CDR3: TGTGCCAGCACCTGGGGGGCGGGAGAGGCCTACGAGCAGTACTTC.

At least ten counts were recorded for this clonotype. V usage is TRBV29-1 and J usage is TRBJ2-5; 9 bases are a match to TRBD1. CDR1 is SQVTM and CDR2 is ANQGSEA in the germline V gene. V dropped 5 bases and J dropped 1; count of bases not matched to a gene: 5. The CDR3 length is 14 residues. The CDR3 bases are TGCAGCGTTAGAAGGACAGGGGCCCAAGAGACCCAGTACTTC. Its protein product is CSVRRTGAQETQYF.

This clonotype has just a few counts. The rearrangement links TRBV6-1 to TRBJ1-1, with a weak D call TRBD1 (5 bases). The CDR3 is made up of 13 amino acids. The V end lost 5 bases, the J end lost 5 bases, and 12 bases lay between the germline ends. Germline CDR1 reads MNHNS; CDR2 reads SASEGT. CDR3 region: CASSLDRTTEAFF. As DNA, the CDR3 is TGTGCCAGCAGTCTAGATAGGACAACTGAAGCTTTCTTT.

The sample holds a few counts of this clonotype. The chain carries TRBV5-8 and TRBJ2-7; weak D call: TRBD2 (5 bases). CDR1 is SGHTS and CDR2 is YDEGEE in the germline V gene. The CDR3 has 11 amino acids. Trimming shortened V by 2 bases and J by 11 bases, and 11 bases separated the two germline ends. The CDR3 loop is CASSLKRSEYF. For the CDR3, the DNA is TGTGCCAGCAGCTTAAAGCGGAGCGAGTACTTC.

This clonotype came up many times. V is TRBV7-9 and J is TRBJ2-7; 10 nucleotides line up with TRBD2. CDR3 length equals 18 residues. Germline lookup yields CDR1 SEHNR and CDR2 FQNEAQ (reference sequence). J gave up 1 base and V 2 bases, and 11 bases lay outside the gene matches. CDR3 bases: TGTGCCAGCAGCTTAAGGGCTAGCGGGAGCTTGGAGTCCTACGAGCAGTACTTC. Its translation is CASSLRASGSLESYEQYF.

This clonotype was observed many times. The V call is TRBV24-1, the J call TRBJ2-3; a possible D gene is TRBD1 (5 bases). Germline CDR1 and CDR2: KGHDR and SFDVKD. The CDR3 totals 15 residues. The V end lost 3 bases, the J end lost 2 bases, and 11 bases lay between the germline ends. CDR3 in DNA: TGTGCCACCAGTGATCGTCGACAGTTCACAGATACGCAGTATTTT. This translates into CATSDRRQFTDTQYF.

This clonotype appeared many times. The chain uses TRBV5-1 and TRBJ1-1; D is undetermined. V was shortened by 0 bases and J by 0 bases, with 6 bases between the two germline ends. Looked up from germline, CDR1 is SGHRS and CDR2 is YFSETQ. This CDR3 region has 14 residues. The CDR3 protein is CASSLEGMNTEAFF. In DNA form, the CDR3 reads TGCGCCAGCAGCTTGGAGGGTATGAACACTGAAGCTTTCTTT.

Regarding this clonotype: This may stem from a read error, because a much larger clone lies one nucleotide away. The V call is TRBV12-3 or TRBV12-4, the J call TRBJ1-1; D not certain. This CDR3 has 14 residues. This chain's CDR3 is CASSLGMGNTEASF. For the CDR3, the DNA is TGTGCCAGCAGTTTGGGGATGGGGAACACTGAAGCTTCCTTT.

This clonotype was recorded many times. V and J are TRBV28 and TRBJ2-7; TRBD2 aligns across 8 bases. Germline V gene data show CDR1 as MDHEN and CDR2 as SYDVKM. The CDR3 loop spans 14 amino acids. The ends lost 6 bases at V and 5 bases at J; junction bases unmatched: 9. CDR3 protein: CASSISGSLNEQYF. As DNA, the CDR3 is TGTGCCAGCAGCATAAGCGGGAGCCTCAACGAGCAGTACTTC.

This clonotype has only a few counts. The junction shows a germline mismatch at one end, possibly a read error. The rearrangement links TRBV11-1 to TRBJ2-1, with D maybe TRBD1 (6 bases). Germline values: CDR1 SGHAT, CDR2 FQDESV (reference sequence). This CDR3 has 12 residues. The CDR3 nucleotides are TGTGCCAGCAGCTTAAGTGGGACATGGTTGATCTTC. As protein: CASSLSGTWLIF.

CDR3 DNA: TGTGCCACCAGCAGAGTTGCCCGATGGCTTGAAAAACTGTTTTTT. Residues: CATSRVARWLEKLFF. V and J are TRBV15 and TRBJ1-4, with unresolved D. Germline CDR1 and CDR2: LNHNV and YYDKDF (reference sequence). CDR3 length equals 15 residues. V gave up 1 base and J gave up 7 bases, with 13 bases separating them.

This clonotype occurred many times. The rearrangement uses TRBV11-3 and TRBJ2-2; unclear D gene. V was trimmed by 5 bases and J by 7 bases, leaving 14 bases between them. Looked up from germline, CDR1 is SGHNT and CDR2 is YENEEA. The length of the CDR3 is 14 residues. CDR3 protein: CASSQAPGYGELFF. DNA of the CDR3: TGTGCCAGCAGCCAGGCGCCGGGCTACGGGGAGCTGTTTTTT. The variable domain in full, with the rest retrieved from reference TRBV11-3 and TRBJ2-2, is EAGVVQSPRYKIIEKKQPVAFWCNPISGHNTLYWYLQNLGQGPELLIRYENEEAVDDSQLPKDRFSAERLKGVDSTLKIQPAELGDSAVYLCASSQAPGYGELFFGEGSRLTVL.

The chain has TRBV28 and TRBJ1-6; D gene ambiguous. The CDR3 sequence is 12 residues long. V lost 7 bases and J 10 bases, leaving 11 bases between the germline ends. Germline-derived CDR1 and CDR2 are MDHEN and SYDVKM. The CDR3 DNA reads as TGTGCCAGCACCCCCAGGCGGTCACCCCTCCACTTT. Translation gives CASTPRRSPLHF.